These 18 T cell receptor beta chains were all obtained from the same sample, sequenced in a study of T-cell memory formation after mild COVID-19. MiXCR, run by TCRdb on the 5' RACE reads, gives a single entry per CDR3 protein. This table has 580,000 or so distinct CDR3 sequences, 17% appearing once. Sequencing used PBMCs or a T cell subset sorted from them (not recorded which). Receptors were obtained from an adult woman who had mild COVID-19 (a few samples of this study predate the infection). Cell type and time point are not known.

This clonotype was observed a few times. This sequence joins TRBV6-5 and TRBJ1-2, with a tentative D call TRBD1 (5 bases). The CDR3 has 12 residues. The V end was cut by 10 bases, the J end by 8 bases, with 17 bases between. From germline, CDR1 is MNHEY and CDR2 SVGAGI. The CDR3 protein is CATTQGLYGYTF. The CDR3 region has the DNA TGTGCCACCACTCAGGGTCTGTACGGCTACACCTTC.

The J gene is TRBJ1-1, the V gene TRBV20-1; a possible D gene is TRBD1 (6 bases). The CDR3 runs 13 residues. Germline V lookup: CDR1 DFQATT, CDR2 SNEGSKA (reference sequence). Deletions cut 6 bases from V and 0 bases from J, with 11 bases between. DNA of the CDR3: TGCAGTGCAGGGGCAGGGGTGAACACTGAAGCTTTCTTT. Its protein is CSAGAGVNTEAFF.

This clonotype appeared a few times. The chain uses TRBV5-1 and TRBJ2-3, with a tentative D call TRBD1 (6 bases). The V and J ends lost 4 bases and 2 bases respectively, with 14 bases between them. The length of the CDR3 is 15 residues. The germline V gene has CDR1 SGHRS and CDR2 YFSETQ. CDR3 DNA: TGCGCCAGCAGCATGACAGGACGCACCACAGATACGCAGTATTTT. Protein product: CASSMTGRTTDTQYF. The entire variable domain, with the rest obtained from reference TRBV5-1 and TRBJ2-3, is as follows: KAGVTQTPRYLIKTRGQQVTLSCSPISGHRSVSWYQQTPGQGLQFLFEYFSETQRNKGNFPGRFSGRQFSNSRSEMNVSTLELGDSALYLCASSMTGRTTDTQYFGPGTRLTVL.

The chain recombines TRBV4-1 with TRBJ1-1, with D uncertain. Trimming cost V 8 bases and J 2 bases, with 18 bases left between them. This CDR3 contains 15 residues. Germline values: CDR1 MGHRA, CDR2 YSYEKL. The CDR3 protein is CASLEGRYSNTEAFF. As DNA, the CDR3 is TGCGCCAGCCTCGAGGGTAGGTACTCTAACACTGAAGCTTTCTTT.

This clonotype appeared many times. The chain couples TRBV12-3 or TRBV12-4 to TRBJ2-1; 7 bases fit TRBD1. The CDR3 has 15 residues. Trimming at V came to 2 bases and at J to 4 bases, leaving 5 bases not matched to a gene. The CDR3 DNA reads TGTGCCAGCAGTTTACAGGAGACAGGGTACAATGAGCAGTTCTTC. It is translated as CASSLQETGYNEQFF.

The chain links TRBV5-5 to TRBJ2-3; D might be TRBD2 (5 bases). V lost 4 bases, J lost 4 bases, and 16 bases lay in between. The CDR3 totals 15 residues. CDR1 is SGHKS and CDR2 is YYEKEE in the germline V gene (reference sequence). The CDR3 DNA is TGTGCCAGCAGCCTTATTACCGTTAGCGCAGATACGCAGTATTTT. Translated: CASSLITVSADTQYF.

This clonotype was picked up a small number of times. The DNA of the CDR3 is TGTGCCAGCAGCCTAAGAATTAGGGACAGGGGTGTTCAGTACTTC. It yields the protein CASSLRIRDRGVQYF. V is TRBV7-8 and J is TRBJ2-4; 10 bases fit TRBD1. In germline, CDR1 is SGHVS, CDR2 FQNEAQ. The length of the CDR3 is 15 residues. V gave up 5 bases and J gave up 11 bases; unmatched junction bases: 12. Complete variable domain (other parts from reference TRBV7-8 and TRBJ2-4): GAGVSQSPRYKVAKRGQDVALRCDPISGHVSLFWYQQALGQGPEFLTYFQNEAQLDKSGLPSDRFFAERPEGSVSTLKIQRTQQEDSAVYLCASSLRIRDRGVQYFGAGTRLSVL.

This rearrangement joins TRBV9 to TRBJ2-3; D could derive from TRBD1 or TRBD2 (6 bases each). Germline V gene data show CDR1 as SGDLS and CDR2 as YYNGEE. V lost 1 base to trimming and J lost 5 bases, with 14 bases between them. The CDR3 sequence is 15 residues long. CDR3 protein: CASSVLSGGGDTQYF. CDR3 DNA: TGTGCCAGCAGCGTATTGTCCGGGGGCGGAGATACGCAGTATTTT.

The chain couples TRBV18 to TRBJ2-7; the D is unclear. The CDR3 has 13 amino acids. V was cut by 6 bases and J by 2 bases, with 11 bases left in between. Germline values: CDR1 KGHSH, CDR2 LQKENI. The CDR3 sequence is CASSPSVTYEQYF. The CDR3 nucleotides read TGTGCCAGCTCTCCCAGTGTAACCTACGAGCAGTACTTC. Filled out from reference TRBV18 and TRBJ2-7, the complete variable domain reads NAGVMQNPRHLVRRRGQEARLRCSPMKGHSHVYWYRQLPEEGLKFMVYLQKENIIDESGMPKERFSAEFPKEGPSILRIQQVVRGDSAAYFCASSPSVTYEQYFGPGTRLTVT.

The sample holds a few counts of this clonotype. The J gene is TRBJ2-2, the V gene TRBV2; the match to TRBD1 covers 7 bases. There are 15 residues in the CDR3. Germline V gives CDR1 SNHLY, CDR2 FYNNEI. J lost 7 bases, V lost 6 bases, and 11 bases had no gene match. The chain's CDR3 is CASSPTGPVGGELFF. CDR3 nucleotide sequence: TGTGCCAGCAGCCCGACAGGGCCAGTAGGCGGGGAGCTGTTTTTT.

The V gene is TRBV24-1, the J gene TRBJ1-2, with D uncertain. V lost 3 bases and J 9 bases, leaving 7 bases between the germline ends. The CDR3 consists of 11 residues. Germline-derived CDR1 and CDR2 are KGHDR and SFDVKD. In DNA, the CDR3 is TGTGCCACCAGTGATGGTAGCCGCTACACCTTC. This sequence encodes CATSDGSRYTF.

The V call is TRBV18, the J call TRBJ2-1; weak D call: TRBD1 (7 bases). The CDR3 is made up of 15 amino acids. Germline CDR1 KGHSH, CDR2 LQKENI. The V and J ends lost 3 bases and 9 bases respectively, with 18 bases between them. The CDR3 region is CASSPLSAGGGEQFF. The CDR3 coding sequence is TGTGCCAGCTCACCCCTATCGGCAGGGGGAGGTGAGCAGTTCTTC.

The CDR3 region has the DNA TGTGCCAGCAGCCACACAGGCCTCATTGGAGATACGCAGTATTTT. Translated: CASSHTGLIGDTQYF. V is TRBV14 and J is TRBJ2-3; weak D call: TRBD1 (5 bases). Germline CDR1 reads SGHDN; CDR2 reads FVKESK. CDR3 length equals 15 residues. Deletions cut 3 bases from V and 5 bases from J, with 15 bases between.

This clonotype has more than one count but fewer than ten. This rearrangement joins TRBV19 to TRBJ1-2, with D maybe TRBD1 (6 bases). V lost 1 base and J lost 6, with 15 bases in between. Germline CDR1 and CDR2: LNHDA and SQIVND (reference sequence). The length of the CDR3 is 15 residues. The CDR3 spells CASSIGTGNADGYTF. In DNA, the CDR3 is TGTGCCAGTAGTATAGGAACAGGGAATGCTGATGGCTACACCTTC.

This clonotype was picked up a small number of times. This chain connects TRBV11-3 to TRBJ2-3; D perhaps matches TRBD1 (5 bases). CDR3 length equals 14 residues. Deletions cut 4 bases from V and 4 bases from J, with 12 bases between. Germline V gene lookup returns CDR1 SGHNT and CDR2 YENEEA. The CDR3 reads CASSSGHRADTQYF. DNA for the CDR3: TGTGCCAGCAGCTCCGGACATAGGGCAGATACGCAGTATTTT.

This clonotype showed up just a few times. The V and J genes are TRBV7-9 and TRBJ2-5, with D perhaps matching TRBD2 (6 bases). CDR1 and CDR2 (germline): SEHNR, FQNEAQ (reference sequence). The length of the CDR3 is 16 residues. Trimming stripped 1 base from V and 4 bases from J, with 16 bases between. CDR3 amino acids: CASSLGGGIPLETQYF. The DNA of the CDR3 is TGTGCCAGCAGCTTAGGCGGAGGGATCCCCCTAGAGACCCAGTACTTC.

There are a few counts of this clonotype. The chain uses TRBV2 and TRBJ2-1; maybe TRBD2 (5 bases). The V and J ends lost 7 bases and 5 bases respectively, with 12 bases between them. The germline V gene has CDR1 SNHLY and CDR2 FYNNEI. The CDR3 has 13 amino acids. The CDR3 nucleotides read TGTGCCAGCATGAGGGAACAGAACAATGAGCAGTTCTTC. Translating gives CASMREQNNEQFF.

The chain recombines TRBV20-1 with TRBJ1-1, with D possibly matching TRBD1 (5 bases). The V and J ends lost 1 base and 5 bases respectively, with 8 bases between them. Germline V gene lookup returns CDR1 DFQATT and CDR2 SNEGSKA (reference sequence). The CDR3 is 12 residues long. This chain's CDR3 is CSARAEGTEAFF. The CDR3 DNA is TGCAGTGCTAGAGCTGAGGGGACTGAAGCTTTCTTT.